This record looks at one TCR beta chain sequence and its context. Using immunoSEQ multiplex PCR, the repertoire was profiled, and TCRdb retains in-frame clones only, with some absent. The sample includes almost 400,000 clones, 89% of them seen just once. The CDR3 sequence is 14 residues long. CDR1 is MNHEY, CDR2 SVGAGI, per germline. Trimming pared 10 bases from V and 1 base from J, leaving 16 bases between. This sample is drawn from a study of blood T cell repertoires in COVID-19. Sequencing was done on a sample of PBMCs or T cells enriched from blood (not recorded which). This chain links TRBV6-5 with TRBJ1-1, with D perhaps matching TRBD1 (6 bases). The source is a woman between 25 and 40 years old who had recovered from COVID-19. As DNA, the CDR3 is TGTGCCATCAAAGCCCCGGGACAGAACACTGAAGCTTTCTTT. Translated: CAIKAPGQNTEAFF.